The rows below give T cell receptor beta chains drawn from one sample of a study of T-cell reconstitution after alpha-beta-depleted transplantation in children. A single record per CDR3 protein comes from TCRdb applying MiXCR to the PCR reads. The sample includes around 800,000 distinct CDR3 sequences, roughly 15% seen only once; the top ten take around 4.5%. The sample here was PBMCs, mostly from graft donor cells, taken 360 days after TCRalphabeta/CD19-depleted stem cell transplant. These receptor sequences come from a male patient aged 10 to 17 who had a stem cell transplant for acute lymphoblastic leukemia, so the T cells may come from the graft donor. Each CDR3 is given with its conserved first and last residue. Fields, in order: J gene, D gene, clone size, V gene, CDR3 DNA, CDR3 protein. D genes are given only for firm matches. Some rows mark clone size as missing; the rest say once, few, many or name a class of expanded clone.

J gene: TRBJ2-1; D gene: TRBD2; clone size: NA; V gene: TRBV24-1; CDR3 DNA: TGTGCCACCAGTCAGCGGGAGGGCCCCCATGAGCAGTTCTTC; CDR3 protein: CATSQREGPHEQFF
J gene: TRBJ1-1; D gene: TRBD1; clone size: few; V gene: TRBV27; CDR3 DNA: TGTGCCAGCAGTCCCCAGGGGGGGAGTGGAGCTGAAGCTTTCTTT; CDR3 protein: CASSPQGGSGAEAFF
J gene: TRBJ2-5; D gene: NA; clone size: few; V gene: TRBV20-1; CDR3 DNA: TGCAGTGCTAGAGACGGGGGGCAGATAGAGACCCAGTACTTC; CDR3 protein: CSARDGGQIETQYF
J gene: TRBJ1-2; D gene: TRBD1; clone size: NA; V gene: TRBV30; CDR3 DNA: TGTGCCTGGAGTGGGGCTACAGGGGGCTATGGCTACACCTTC; CDR3 protein: CAWSGATGGYGYTF
J gene: TRBJ2-1; D gene: NA; clone size: few; V gene: TRBV9; CDR3 DNA: TGTGCCAGCAGCGCTTATCACAGGGCGGGGTATTCCTACAATGAGCAGTTCTTC; CDR3 protein: CASSAYHRAGYSYNEQFF
J gene: TRBJ2-1; D gene: NA; clone size: many; V gene: TRBV10-3; CDR3 DNA: TGTGCCATCAGCTGGGGCGGGATAGGTGAGCAGTTCTTC; CDR3 protein: CAISWGGIGEQFF
J gene: TRBJ2-7; D gene: TRBD1; clone size: few; V gene: TRBV5-1; CDR3 DNA: TGCGCCAGCAGCTTTACAGGGGGCGTCTTTCACGAGCAGTACTTC; CDR3 protein: CASSFTGGVFHEQYF
J gene: TRBJ1-3; D gene: NA; clone size: few; V gene: TRBV2; CDR3 DNA: TGTGCCAGCAGGGAGAGGACAGCCCTCAACACCATATATTTT; CDR3 protein: CASRERTALNTIYF
J gene: TRBJ1-2; D gene: NA; clone size: few; V gene: TRBV29-1; CDR3 DNA: TGCAGCGGACGGGCAGGCGTCTATGGCTACACCTTC; CDR3 protein: CSGRAGVYGYTF
J gene: TRBJ2-1; D gene: NA; clone size: few; V gene: TRBV7-6; CDR3 DNA: TGTGCCAGCAGCTTACGGCGCCATGAGCAGTTCTTC; CDR3 protein: CASSLRRHEQFF
J gene: TRBJ2-1; D gene: TRBD2; clone size: few; V gene: TRBV29-1; CDR3 DNA: TGCAGCGTCGATGAACTAGCGGGGACCAATGAGCAGTTCTTC; CDR3 protein: CSVDELAGTNEQFF
J gene: TRBJ2-2; D gene: NA; clone size: few; V gene: TRBV7-9; CDR3 DNA: TGTGCCAGCAGCTTTTTTGGAACCGGGGAGCTGTTTTTT; CDR3 protein: CASSFFGTGELFF
J gene: TRBJ2-7; D gene: TRBD2; clone size: few; V gene: TRBV20-1; CDR3 DNA: TGCAGTGCTAGAGAAGCTAGCGGGAGTTACGAGCAGTACTTC; CDR3 protein: CSAREASGSYEQYF
J gene: TRBJ2-1; D gene: NA; clone size: NA; V gene: TRBV18; CDR3 DNA: TGTGCCAGCTCACCAGAGCGCGGGATTCGATACAATGAGCAGTTCTTC; CDR3 protein: CASSPERGIRYNEQFF
J gene: TRBJ1-3; D gene: TRBD1; clone size: many; V gene: TRBV12-3/TRBV12-4; CDR3 DNA: TGTGCCAGCAGCTTACAGGGGGCTGGAAACACCATATATTTT; CDR3 protein: CASSLQGAGNTIYF
J gene: TRBJ2-2; D gene: TRBD2; clone size: few; V gene: TRBV29-1; CDR3 DNA: TGCAGCGCCCCGACTAGCGCGACCGGGGAGCTGTTTTTT; CDR3 protein: CSAPTSATGELFF
J gene: TRBJ2-4; D gene: NA; clone size: few; V gene: TRBV14; CDR3 DNA: TGTGCCAGCAGCCCGACCTCCGGACCGCGCAAAAACATTCAGTACTTC; CDR3 protein: CASSPTSGPRKNIQYF
J gene: TRBJ2-1; D gene: NA; clone size: NA; V gene: TRBV7-9; CDR3 DNA: TGTGCCAGCAGGACACCCCTTGACACGGGGATCTACAATGAGCAGTTCTTC; CDR3 protein: CASRTPLDTGIYNEQFF
J gene: TRBJ1-1; D gene: NA; clone size: NA; V gene: TRBV7-3; CDR3 DNA: TGTGCCAGCAGCCATGGGACATTGAACACTGAAGCTTTCTTT; CDR3 protein: CASSHGTLNTEAFF
J gene: TRBJ2-1; D gene: NA; clone size: NA; V gene: TRBV15; CDR3 DNA: TGTGCCACCAGCAGAGATCGGCGGGATAGTTCTTTTGAGCAGTTCTTC; CDR3 protein: CATSRDRRDSSFEQFF
J gene: TRBJ1-6; D gene: TRBD1; clone size: few; V gene: TRBV5-1; CDR3 DNA: TGCGCCAGCAGCTTGGCGGGGACAGACAACCTCCACTTT; CDR3 protein: CASSLAGTDNLHF
J gene: TRBJ1-5; D gene: NA; clone size: many; V gene: TRBV12-3/TRBV12-4; CDR3 DNA: TGTGCCAGCAGTTTCTCGTCAGGGCGGAGCAATCAGCCCCAGCATTTT; CDR3 protein: CASSFSSGRSNQPQHF
J gene: TRBJ2-7; D gene: NA; clone size: NA; V gene: TRBV10-3; CDR3 DNA: TGTGCCATCAGTGAGCCCGCGGGGCCATCCTACGAGCAGTACTTC; CDR3 protein: CAISEPAGPSYEQYF
J gene: TRBJ1-2; D gene: NA; clone size: NA; V gene: TRBV9; CDR3 DNA: TGTGCCAGCAGCCCCACCTCGGGGGGCATTTATGGCTACACCTTC; CDR3 protein: CASSPTSGGIYGYTF
J gene: TRBJ1-1; D gene: NA; clone size: many; V gene: TRBV5-1; CDR3 DNA: TGCGCCAGCAGCTTGGTCCCAGGGGCGAACACTGAAGCTTTCTTT; CDR3 protein: CASSLVPGANTEAFF
J gene: TRBJ2-2; D gene: NA; clone size: many; V gene: TRBV3-1; CDR3 DNA: TGTGCCAGCAGCCAAGTTAGGGGACTTAGCACCGGGGAGCTGTTTTTT; CDR3 protein: CASSQVRGLSTGELFF